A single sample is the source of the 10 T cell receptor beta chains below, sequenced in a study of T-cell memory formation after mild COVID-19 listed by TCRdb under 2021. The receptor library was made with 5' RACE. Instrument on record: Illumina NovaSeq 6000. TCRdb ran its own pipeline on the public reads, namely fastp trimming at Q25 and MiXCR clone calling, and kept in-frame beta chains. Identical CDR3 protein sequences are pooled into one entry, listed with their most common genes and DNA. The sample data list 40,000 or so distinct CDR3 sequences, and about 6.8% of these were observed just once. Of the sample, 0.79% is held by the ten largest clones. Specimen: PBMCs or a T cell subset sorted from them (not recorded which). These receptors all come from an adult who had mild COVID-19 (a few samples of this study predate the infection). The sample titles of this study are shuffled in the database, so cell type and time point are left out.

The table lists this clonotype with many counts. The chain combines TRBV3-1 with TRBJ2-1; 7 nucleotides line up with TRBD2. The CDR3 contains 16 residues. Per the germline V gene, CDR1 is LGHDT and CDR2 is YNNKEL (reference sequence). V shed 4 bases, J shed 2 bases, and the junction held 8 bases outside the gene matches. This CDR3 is CASSPDLGRAYNEQFF. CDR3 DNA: TGTGCCAGCAGCCCGGATTTAGGGAGGGCCTACAATGAGCAGTTCTTC.

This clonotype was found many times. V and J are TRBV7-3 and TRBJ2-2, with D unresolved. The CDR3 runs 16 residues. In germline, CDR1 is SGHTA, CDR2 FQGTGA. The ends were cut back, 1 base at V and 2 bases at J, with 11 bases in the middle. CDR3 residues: CASSLIGTDNTGELFF. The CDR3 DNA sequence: TGTGCCAGCAGCTTAATCGGCACGGATAACACCGGGGAGCTGTTTTTT.

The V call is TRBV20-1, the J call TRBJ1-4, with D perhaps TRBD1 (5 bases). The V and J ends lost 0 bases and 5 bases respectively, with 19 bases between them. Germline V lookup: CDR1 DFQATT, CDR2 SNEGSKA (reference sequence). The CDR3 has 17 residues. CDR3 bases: TGCAGTGCTAGAGATTGGGCCGGGGCAGGGAGAAATGAAAAACTGTTTTTT. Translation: CSARDWAGAGRNEKLFF.

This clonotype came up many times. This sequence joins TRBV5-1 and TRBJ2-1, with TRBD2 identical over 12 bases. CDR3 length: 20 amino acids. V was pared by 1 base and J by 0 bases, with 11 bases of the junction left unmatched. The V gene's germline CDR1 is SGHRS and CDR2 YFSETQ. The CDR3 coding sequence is TGCGCCAGCAGCTTGCTAGAACTAGCGGGAGGCCCCTTCTCCTACAATGAGCAGTTCTTC. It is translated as CASSLLELAGGPFSYNEQFF.

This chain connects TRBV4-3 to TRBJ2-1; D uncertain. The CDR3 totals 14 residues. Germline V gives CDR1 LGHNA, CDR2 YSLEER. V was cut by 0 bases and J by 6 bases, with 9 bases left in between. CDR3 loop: CASSQDLGINEQFF. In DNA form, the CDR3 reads TGCGCCAGCAGCCAAGATCTAGGGATCAATGAGCAGTTCTTC.

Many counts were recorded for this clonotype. The CDR3 loop reads CASSLGHSNQPQHF. CDR3 sequence (DNA): TGTGCCAGCAGCTTAGGACACAGCAATCAGCCCCAGCATTTT. The chain couples TRBV7-9 to TRBJ1-5, with D uncertain. The CDR3 sequence is 14 residues long. V dropped 1 base and J dropped 1 base, with 5 bases sitting between them. CDR1 is SEHNR, CDR2 FQNEAQ, per germline (reference sequence).

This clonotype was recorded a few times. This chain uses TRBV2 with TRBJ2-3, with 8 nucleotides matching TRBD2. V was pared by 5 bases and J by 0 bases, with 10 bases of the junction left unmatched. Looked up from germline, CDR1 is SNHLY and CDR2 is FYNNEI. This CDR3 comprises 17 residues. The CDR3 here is CASSQPLLAASTDTQYF. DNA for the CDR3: TGTGCCAGCAGTCAACCCCTACTAGCGGCGAGCACAGATACGCAGTATTTT.

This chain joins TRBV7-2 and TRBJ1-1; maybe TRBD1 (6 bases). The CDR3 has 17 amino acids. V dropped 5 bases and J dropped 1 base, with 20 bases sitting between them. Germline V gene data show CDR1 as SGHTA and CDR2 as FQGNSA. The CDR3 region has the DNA TGTGCCAGCAGCCCCCGGCCCGGGGGGCCGACGAACACTGAAGCTTTCTTT. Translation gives CASSPRPGGPTNTEAFF.

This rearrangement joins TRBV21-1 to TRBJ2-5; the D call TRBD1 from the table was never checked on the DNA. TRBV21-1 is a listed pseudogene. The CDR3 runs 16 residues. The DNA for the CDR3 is TGTGCCAGCAGCAAATGCACAGGGACAGGGGAAGAGACCCAGTACTTC. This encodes CASSKCTGTGEETQYF.

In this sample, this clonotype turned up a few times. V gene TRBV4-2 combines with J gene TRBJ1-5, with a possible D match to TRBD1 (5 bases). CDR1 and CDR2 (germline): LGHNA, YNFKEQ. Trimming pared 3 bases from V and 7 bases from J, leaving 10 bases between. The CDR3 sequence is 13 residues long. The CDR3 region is CASSHSREQPQHF. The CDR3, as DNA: TGTGCCAGCAGCCACTCCAGGGAACAGCCCCAGCATTTT.